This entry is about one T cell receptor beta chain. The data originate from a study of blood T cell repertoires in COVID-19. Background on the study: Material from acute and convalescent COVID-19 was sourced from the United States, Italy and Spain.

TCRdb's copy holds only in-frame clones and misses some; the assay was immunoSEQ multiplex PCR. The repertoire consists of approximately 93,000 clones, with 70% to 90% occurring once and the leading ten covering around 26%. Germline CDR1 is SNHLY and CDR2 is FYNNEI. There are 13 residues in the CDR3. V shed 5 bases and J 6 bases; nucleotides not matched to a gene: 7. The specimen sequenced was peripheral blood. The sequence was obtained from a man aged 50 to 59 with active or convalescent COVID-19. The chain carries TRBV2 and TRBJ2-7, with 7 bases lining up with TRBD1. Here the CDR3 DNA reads TGTGCCAGCAGTAGCACAGGGGTTATCGAGCAGTACTTC. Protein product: CASSSTGVIEQYF. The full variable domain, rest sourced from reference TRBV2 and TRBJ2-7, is EPEVTQTPSHQVTQMGQEVILRCVPISNHLYFYWYRQILGQKVEFLVSFYNNEISEKSEIFDDQFSVERPDGSNFTLKIRSTKLEDSAMYFCASSSTGVIEQYFGPGTRLTVT.